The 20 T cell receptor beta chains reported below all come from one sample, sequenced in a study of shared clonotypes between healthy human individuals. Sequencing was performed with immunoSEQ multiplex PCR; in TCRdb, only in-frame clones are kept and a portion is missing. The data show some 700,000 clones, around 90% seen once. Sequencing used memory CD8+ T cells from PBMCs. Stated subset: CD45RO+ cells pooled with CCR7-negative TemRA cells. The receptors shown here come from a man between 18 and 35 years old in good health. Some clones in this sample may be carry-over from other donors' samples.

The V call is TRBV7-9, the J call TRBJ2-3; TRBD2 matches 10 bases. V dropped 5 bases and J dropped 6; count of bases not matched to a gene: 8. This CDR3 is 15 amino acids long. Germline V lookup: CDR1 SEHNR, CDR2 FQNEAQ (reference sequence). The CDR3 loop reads CASSGSGTSVDTQYF. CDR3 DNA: TGTGCCAGCAGCGGTTCCGGGACTAGCGTGGATACGCAGTATTTT.

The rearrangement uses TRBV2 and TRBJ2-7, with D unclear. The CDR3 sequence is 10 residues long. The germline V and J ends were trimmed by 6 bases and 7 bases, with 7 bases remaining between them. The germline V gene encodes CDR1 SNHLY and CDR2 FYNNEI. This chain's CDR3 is CASRPWEQYF. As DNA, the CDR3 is TGTGCCAGCAGACCGTGGGAGCAGTACTTC.

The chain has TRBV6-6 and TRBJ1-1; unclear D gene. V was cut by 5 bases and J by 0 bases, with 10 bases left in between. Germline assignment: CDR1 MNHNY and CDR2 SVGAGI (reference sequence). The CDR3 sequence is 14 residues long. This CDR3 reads CASSLLRLNTEAFF. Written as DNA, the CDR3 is TGTGCCAGCAGTCTCCTAAGGCTGAACACTGAAGCTTTCTTT.

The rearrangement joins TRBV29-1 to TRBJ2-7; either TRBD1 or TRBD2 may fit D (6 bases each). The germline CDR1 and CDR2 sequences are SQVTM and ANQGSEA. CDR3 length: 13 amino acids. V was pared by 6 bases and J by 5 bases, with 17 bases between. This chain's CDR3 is CSVVGGHWHEQYF. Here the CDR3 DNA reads TGCAGCGTGGTGGGGGGACACTGGCACGAGCAGTACTTC.

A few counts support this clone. CDR3 in amino acids: CASSETDRNTEAFF. CDR3 DNA: TGTGCCAGCAGTGAAACAGATAGGAACACTGAAGCTTTCTTT. V is TRBV6-1 and J is TRBJ1-1; no clear D gene. Germline CDR1 reads MNHNS; CDR2 reads SASEGT. The V end was cut by 2 bases, the J end by 1 base, with 8 bases between. This CDR3 has 14 amino acids.

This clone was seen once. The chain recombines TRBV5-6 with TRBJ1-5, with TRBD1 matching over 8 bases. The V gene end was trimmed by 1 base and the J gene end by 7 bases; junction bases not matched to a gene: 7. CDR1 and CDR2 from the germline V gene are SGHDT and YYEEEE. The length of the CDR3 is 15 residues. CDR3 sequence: CASSLFPDRGQPQHF. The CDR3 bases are TGTGCCAGCAGCTTGTTCCCAGACAGGGGACAGCCCCAGCATTTT.

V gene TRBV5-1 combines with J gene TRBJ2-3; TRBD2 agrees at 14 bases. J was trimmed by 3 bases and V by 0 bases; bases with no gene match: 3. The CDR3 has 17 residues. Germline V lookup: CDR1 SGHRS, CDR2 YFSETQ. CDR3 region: CASSLAGLAGVTDTQYF. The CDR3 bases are TGCGCCAGCAGCTTGGCGGGACTAGCGGGAGTAACAGATACGCAGTATTTT.

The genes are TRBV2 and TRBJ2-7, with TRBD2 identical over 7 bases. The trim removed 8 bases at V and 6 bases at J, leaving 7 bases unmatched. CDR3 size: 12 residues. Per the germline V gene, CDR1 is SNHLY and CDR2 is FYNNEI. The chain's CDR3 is CASRGRGFEQYF. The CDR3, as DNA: TGTGCCAGCCGGGGGAGGGGCTTCGAGCAGTACTTC.

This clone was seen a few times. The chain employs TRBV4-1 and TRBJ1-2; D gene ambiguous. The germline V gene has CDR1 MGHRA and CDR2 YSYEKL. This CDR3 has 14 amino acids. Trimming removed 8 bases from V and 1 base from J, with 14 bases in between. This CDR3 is CASRPPGLNYGYTF. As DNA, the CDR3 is TGCGCCAGCCGCCCCCCGGGTCTTAACTATGGCTACACCTTC.

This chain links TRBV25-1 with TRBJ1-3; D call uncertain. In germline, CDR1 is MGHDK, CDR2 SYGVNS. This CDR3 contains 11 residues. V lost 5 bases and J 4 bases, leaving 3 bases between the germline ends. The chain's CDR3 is CASSSGNTIYF. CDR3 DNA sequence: TGTGCCAGCAGTTCCGGAAACACCATATATTTT.

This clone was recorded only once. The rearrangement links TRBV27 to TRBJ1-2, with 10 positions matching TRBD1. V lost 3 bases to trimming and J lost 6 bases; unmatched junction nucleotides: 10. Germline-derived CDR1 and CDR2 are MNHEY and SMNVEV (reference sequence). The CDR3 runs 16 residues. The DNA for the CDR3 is TGTGCCAGCAGTTTGCGACAGGGGGCTGTCGGAAATGGCTACACCTTC. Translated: CASSLRQGAVGNGYTF.

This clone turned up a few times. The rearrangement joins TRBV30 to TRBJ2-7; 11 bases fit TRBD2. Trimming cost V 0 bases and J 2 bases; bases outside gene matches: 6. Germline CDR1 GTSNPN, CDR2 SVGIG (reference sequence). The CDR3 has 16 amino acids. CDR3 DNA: TGTGCCTGGAGTGTCCCGACTAGCGGGGCTACCTACGAGCAGTACTTC. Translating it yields CAWSVPTSGATYEQYF.

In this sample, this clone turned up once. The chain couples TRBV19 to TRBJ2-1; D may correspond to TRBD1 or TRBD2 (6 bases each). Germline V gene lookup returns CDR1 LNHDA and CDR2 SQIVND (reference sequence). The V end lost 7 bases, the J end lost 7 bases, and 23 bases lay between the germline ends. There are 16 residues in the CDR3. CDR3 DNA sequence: TGTGCCAGTACTCAATTCGGGGGCCGGGTAGTGAATGAGCAGTTCTTC. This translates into CASTQFGGRVVNEQFF. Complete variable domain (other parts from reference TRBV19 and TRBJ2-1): DGGITQSPKYLFRKEGQNVTLSCEQNLNHDAMYWYRQDPGQGLRLIYYSQIVNDFQKGDIAEGYSVSREKKESFPLTVTSAQKNPTAFYLCASTQFGGRVVNEQFFGPGTRLTVL.

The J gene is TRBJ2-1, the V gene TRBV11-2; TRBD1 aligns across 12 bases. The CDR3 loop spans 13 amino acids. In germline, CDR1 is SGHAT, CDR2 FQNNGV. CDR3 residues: CAVRGQGANEQFF. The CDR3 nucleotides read TGTGCTGTAAGGGGACAGGGGGCGAATGAGCAGTTCTTC.

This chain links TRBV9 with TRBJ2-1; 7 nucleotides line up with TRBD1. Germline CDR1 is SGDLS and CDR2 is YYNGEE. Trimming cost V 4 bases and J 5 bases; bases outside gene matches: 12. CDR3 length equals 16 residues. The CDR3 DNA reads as TGTGCCAGCAGCACCGAAGACAGGGTCTTTAACAATGAGCAGTTCTTC. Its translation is CASSTEDRVFNNEQFF.

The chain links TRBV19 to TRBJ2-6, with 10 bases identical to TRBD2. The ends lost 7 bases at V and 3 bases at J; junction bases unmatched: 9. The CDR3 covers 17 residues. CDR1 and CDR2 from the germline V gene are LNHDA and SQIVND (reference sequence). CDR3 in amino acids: CASITVAGGFGANVLTF. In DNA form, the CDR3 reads TGTGCCAGTATTACGGTAGCGGGAGGATTTGGGGCCAACGTCCTGACTTTC.

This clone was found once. CDR3 nucleotides: TGTGCCAGCAGCTTAACGGAGCGGAGCTCCTACAATGAGCAGTTCTTC. Residues: CASSLTERSSYNEQFF. This rearrangement joins TRBV11-2 to TRBJ2-1; D might be TRBD2 (5 bases). Germline lookup yields CDR1 SGHAT and CDR2 FQNNGV. V lost 2 bases to trimming and J lost 0 bases, with 11 bases between them. This CDR3 comprises 16 residues.

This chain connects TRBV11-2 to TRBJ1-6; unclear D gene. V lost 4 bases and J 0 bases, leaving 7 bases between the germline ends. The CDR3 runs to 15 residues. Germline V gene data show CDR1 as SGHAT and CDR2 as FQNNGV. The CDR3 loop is CASSSHSSYNSPLHF. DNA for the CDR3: TGTGCCAGCAGCTCCCACAGCTCCTATAATTCACCCCTCCACTTT. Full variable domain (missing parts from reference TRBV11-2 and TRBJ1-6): EAGVAQSPRYKIIEKRQSVAFWCNPISGHATLYWYQQILGQGPKLLIQFQNNGVVDDSQLPKDRFSAERLKGVDSTLKIQPAKLEDSAVYLCASSSHSSYNSPLHFGNGTRLTVT.

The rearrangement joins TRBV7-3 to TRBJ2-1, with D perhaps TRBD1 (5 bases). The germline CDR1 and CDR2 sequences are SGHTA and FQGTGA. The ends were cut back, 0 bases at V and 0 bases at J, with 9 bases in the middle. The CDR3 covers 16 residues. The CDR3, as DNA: TGTGCCAGCAGCTTAACAGGGGCTCCCTCCTACAATGAGCAGTTCTTC. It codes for CASSLTGAPSYNEQFF.

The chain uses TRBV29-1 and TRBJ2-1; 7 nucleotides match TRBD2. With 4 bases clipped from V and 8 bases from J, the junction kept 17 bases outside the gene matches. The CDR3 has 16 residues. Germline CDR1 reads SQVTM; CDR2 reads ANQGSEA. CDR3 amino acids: CSVVGGRAPLMYEQFF. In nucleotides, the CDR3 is TGCAGCGTTGTCGGAGGGAGGGCCCCTCTTATGTATGAGCAGTTCTTC.